This T cell receptor beta chain was observed in a study of CD4+ T cells in melanoma. Libraries were prepared by immunoSEQ multiplex PCR; TCRdb keeps only in-frame clonotypes and omits some of them. The sample shows approximately 9,600 clones, 55% to 65% of them seen only once. This clone was observed once. Its specificity is unknown. CDR1 is MNHNS and CDR2 is SASEGT in the germline V gene. V shed 5 bases and J shed 2 bases, with 10 bases lying between them. This CDR3 spans 13 amino acids. Points from the study as a whole: Neoantigen-specific CD4+ T cells in melanoma reportedly had diverse differentiation states. CD8+ T cell, macrophage and B cell function reportedly correlated with neoantigen-specific CD4+ T cells.

This TCR was sampled from a human donor with melanoma. The sequenced sample was cells from a culture (not recorded whether cultured in vitro). The V call is TRBV6-1, the J call TRBJ2-7; D is possibly TRBD1 (6 bases). The CDR3 coding sequence is TGTGCCAGCAGTTCCCGACAGGCCTACGAGCAGTACTTC. Protein product: CASSSRQAYEQYF.